This passage covers 26 T cell receptor beta chains from one sample sequenced in a study of T cells after yellow fever vaccination. One entry per CDR3 protein results from TCRdb running MiXCR on the 5' RACE reads. The repertoire includes about 350,000 distinct CDR3 sequences, 12% of them detected once, and more than 3% sits in the top ten. The input for sequencing was CD4+ T cells sorted from PBMCs, taken 15 days after the yellow fever booster vaccination. Receptors originate from a young man who received the YFV17D yellow fever vaccine.

This chain links TRBV7-9 with TRBJ1-6; 10 bases are shared with TRBD1. The CDR3 length is 14 residues. CDR1 and CDR2 from the germline V gene are SEHNR and FQNEAQ (reference sequence). V was pared by 5 bases and J by 9 bases, with 4 bases of the junction left unmatched. CDR3 region: CASSAWDRGSPLHF. The CDR3 DNA follows: TGTGCCAGCAGCGCCTGGGACAGGGGTTCACCCCTCCACTTT.

The J gene is TRBJ2-7, the V gene TRBV5-1, with D unclear. V was pared by 2 bases and J by 3 bases, with 15 bases between. Looked up from germline, CDR1 is SGHRS and CDR2 is YFSETQ. There are 15 residues in the CDR3. The CDR3 coding sequence is TGCGCCAGCAGCTTCGGTCCCGAGAAATACTACGAGCAGTACGTC. It specifies CASSFGPEKYYEQYV.

The table lists this clonotype with a few counts. The chain has TRBV18 and TRBJ2-5; D perhaps matches TRBD2 (5 bases). The germline V and J ends were trimmed by 3 bases and 4 bases, with 15 bases remaining between them. CDR1 and CDR2 (germline): KGHSH, LQKENI. The CDR3 has 15 residues. In DNA form, the CDR3 reads TGTGCCAGCTCACCGCGACCTGGCGGGCGAGAGACCCAGTACTTC. It is translated as CASSPRPGGRETQYF.

This clonotype appeared many times. This chain uses TRBV6-5 with TRBJ2-5, with 7 bases fitting TRBD1. The V segment lost 5 bases and the J segment 3 bases; nucleotides outside the gene matches: 18. The CDR3 sequence is 18 residues long. Per germline, CDR1 MNHEY and CDR2 SVGAGI. The CDR3 sequence is CASSPYGITGEKEETQYF. Written as DNA, the CDR3 is TGTGCCAGCAGTCCCTATGGAATTACAGGGGAGAAGGAAGAGACCCAGTACTTC.

This clonotype was seen only a few times. This chain uses TRBV18 with TRBJ2-7, with 8 positions matching TRBD1. With V trimmed by 3 bases and J by 7 bases, 8 bases remained unmatched. The CDR3 runs to 14 residues. Germline loops: CDR1 KGHSH, CDR2 LQKENI. CDR3 sequence: CASSPRTGLQEQYF. DNA of the CDR3: TGTGCCAGCTCACCTAGGACAGGGCTTCAAGAGCAGTACTTC.

This chain connects TRBV20-1 to TRBJ2-3; 8 bases map to TRBD2. V was clipped by 4 bases and J by 2 bases; unmatched bases: 8. CDR3 length: 15 amino acids. Germline values: CDR1 DFQATT, CDR2 SNEGSKA (reference sequence). The CDR3 protein is CSAKGTSGNTDTQYF. Here the CDR3 DNA reads TGCAGTGCTAAGGGTACTAGCGGTAACACAGATACGCAGTATTTT.

This sequence joins TRBV20-1 and TRBJ1-6; 11 bases align to TRBD1. Trimming at V came to 6 bases and at J to 9 bases, leaving 7 bases not matched to a gene. This CDR3 contains 14 residues. Germline V CDR1 and CDR2: DFQATT, SNEGSKA (reference sequence). This chain's CDR3 is CSARTGGLSSPLHF. The DNA for the CDR3 is TGCAGTGCCCGGACAGGGGGCCTTAGTTCACCCCTCCACTTT.

This clonotype was seen at least ten times. The rearrangement links TRBV7-9 to TRBJ2-6, with D unresolved. V shed 5 bases and J shed 0 bases, with 8 bases lying between them. This CDR3 spans 15 amino acids. The germline V gene has CDR1 SEHNR and CDR2 FQNEAQ (reference sequence). CDR3 in DNA: TGTGCCAGCAGCCGAACCTTCTCTGGGGCCAACGTCCTGACTTTC. Amino acids: CASSRTFSGANVLTF.

This clonotype showed up just a few times. The chain joins TRBV5-5 to TRBJ1-2, with D uncertain. Per germline, CDR1 SGHKS and CDR2 YYEKEE (reference sequence). V lost 4 bases, J lost 3 bases, and 19 bases lay in between. The length of the CDR3 is 16 residues. CDR3 protein: CASSAGPFAADYGYTF. The CDR3 nucleotides are TGTGCCAGCAGCGCCGGCCCTTTTGCGGCCGACTATGGCTACACCTTC.

Ten or more counts support this clonotype. This chain uses TRBV5-6 with TRBJ1-6; D is perhaps TRBD1 (6 bases). V lost 4 bases and J 10 bases, leaving 15 bases between the germline ends. Per the germline V gene, CDR1 is SGHDT and CDR2 is YYEEEE. This CDR3 has 14 amino acids. CDR3 amino acids: CASSRRTARSPLHF. CDR3 DNA sequence: TGTGCCAGCAGCCGCAGGACAGCCAGATCACCCCTCCACTTT.

This clonotype was seen a handful of times. CDR3 loop: CASSFRSSGNTIYF. The CDR3 DNA sequence: TGTGCCAGCAGTTTCAGGAGCTCTGGAAACACCATATATTTT. This chain connects TRBV12-3 or TRBV12-4 to TRBJ1-3; D is unresolved. The CDR3 has 14 residues. Trimming removed 3 bases from V and 0 bases from J, with 6 bases in between.

The chain is built from TRBV7-2 and TRBJ1-2, with D possibly matching TRBD1 (6 bases). V was shortened by 6 bases and J by 2 bases, with 13 bases between the two germline ends. CDR1 SGHTA and CDR2 FQGNSA come from the germline V gene. The CDR3 consists of 14 residues. In nucleotides, the CDR3 is TGTGCCAGCAGTTCGGGGACACGAAACTATGGCTACACCTTC. It specifies CASSSGTRNYGYTF.

This clonotype was detected a few times. The V gene is TRBV29-1, the J gene TRBJ1-1, with D maybe TRBD1 (6 bases). Germline V gives CDR1 SQVTM, CDR2 ANQGSEA. Trimming removed 6 bases from V and 1 base from J, with 9 bases in between. This CDR3 has 12 residues. In nucleotides, the CDR3 is TGCAGCGTCCGCAGGGGGAACACTGAAGCTTTCTTT. It translates to CSVRRGNTEAFF.

This clonotype was counted only a few times. The chain employs TRBV20-1 and TRBJ1-1; D is uncertain. Germline values: CDR1 DFQATT, CDR2 SNEGSKA (reference sequence). The CDR3 runs 14 residues. V was clipped by 3 bases and J by 0 bases, with 11 bases between them. The DNA for the CDR3 is TGCAGTGCTAGTCGGTGGAGGATGAACACTGAAGCTTTCTTT. Translated: CSASRWRMNTEAFF.

The chain uses TRBV7-9 and TRBJ2-5; D is possibly TRBD2 (5 bases). V shed 1 base and J shed 5 bases, with 14 bases lying between them. The CDR3 extends over 15 amino acids. Germline CDR1 is SEHNR and CDR2 is FQNEAQ (reference sequence). In DNA, the CDR3 is TGTGCCAGCAGCTTAGGACTACTCCTAAGGGAGACCCAGTACTTC. Translating it yields CASSLGLLLRETQYF.

The sample holds a few counts of this clonotype. The chain uses TRBV20-1 and TRBJ2-5, with D possibly TRBD1 on 5 matching bases. Germline CDR1 reads DFQATT; CDR2 reads SNEGSKA (reference sequence). Trimming removed 0 bases from V and 0 bases from J, with 11 bases in between. CDR3 length equals 15 residues. In nucleotides, the CDR3 is TGCAGTGCTAGAGATAGCTCAGGGTACCAAGAGACCCAGTACTTC. This translates into CSARDSSGYQETQYF.

This clonotype has only a few counts. This CDR3 reads CASSQGQGTQYF. CDR3 coding DNA: TGTGCCAGCAGCCAAGGACAGGGGACGCAGTATTTT. V gene TRBV3-1 combines with J gene TRBJ2-3, with 8 bases aligning to TRBD1. Trimming at V came to 1 base and at J to 9 bases, leaving 0 bases not matched to a gene. The CDR3 runs to 12 residues. The germline V gene has CDR1 LGHDT and CDR2 YNNKEL (reference sequence).

This clonotype was observed a few times. This chain connects TRBV20-1 to TRBJ2-4; TRBD2 matches 14 bases. V was clipped by 6 bases and J by 1 base; unmatched bases: 5. The CDR3 spans 16 residues. CDR1 is DFQATT, CDR2 SNEGSKA, per germline (reference sequence). This CDR3 is CSAWTSGGTAKNIQYF. The CDR3 DNA reads as TGCAGTGCGTGGACTAGCGGGGGGACCGCCAAAAACATTCAGTACTTC.

The rearrangement uses TRBV19 and TRBJ2-1, with 13 bases lining up with TRBD2. Germline V CDR1 and CDR2: LNHDA, SQIVND (reference sequence). J lost 5 bases, V lost 5 bases, and 6 bases had no gene match. This CDR3 is built from 16 residues. The CDR3 region is CASSPRTSGGDNEQFF. CDR3 nucleotide sequence: TGTGCCAGTAGTCCAAGGACTAGCGGGGGTGACAATGAGCAGTTCTTC.

The chain recombines TRBV5-1 with TRBJ1-2; D may be TRBD1 (6 bases). V lost 0 bases to trimming and J lost 0 bases, with 15 bases between them. CDR1 SGHRS and CDR2 YFSETQ come from the germline V gene. The CDR3 is made up of 17 amino acids. As DNA, the CDR3 is TGCGCCAGCAGCTTGGGGGACAAGGCGCACGCTAACTATGGCTACACCTTC. Its translation is CASSLGDKAHANYGYTF.

This clonotype was seen a few times. V and J are TRBV24-1 and TRBJ2-3; 9 bases map to TRBD2. This CDR3 has 15 amino acids. Germline V CDR1 and CDR2: KGHDR, SFDVKD. V lost 3 bases and J lost 4; bases outside the gene matches: 4. CDR3 in amino acids: CATSDDRTSADTQYF. In DNA, the CDR3 is TGTGCCACCAGTGATGACAGGACTAGCGCAGATACGCAGTATTTT.

The chain joins TRBV5-1 to TRBJ1-6, with D perhaps TRBD1 (5 bases). The germline CDR1 and CDR2 sequences are SGHRS and YFSETQ. CDR3 length equals 15 residues. V was trimmed by 0 bases and J by 8 bases, leaving 12 bases between them. This chain's CDR3 is CASSLVRGGHSPLHF. DNA of the CDR3: TGCGCCAGCAGCTTGGTTCGGGGGGGTCATTCACCCCTCCACTTT.

Only a few counts were recorded for this clonotype. The V gene is TRBV5-1, the J gene TRBJ1-1; TRBD1 matches 7 bases. Looked up from germline, CDR1 is SGHRS and CDR2 is YFSETQ. The CDR3 contains 12 residues. V lost 0 bases, J lost 11 bases, and 4 bases stayed unmatched. The chain's CDR3 is CASSLEGRGAFF. The CDR3 region has the DNA TGCGCCAGCAGCTTGGAGGGCAGGGGGGCTTTCTTT.

This clonotype was counted at least ten times. The rearrangement links TRBV6-2 or TRBV6-3 to TRBJ2-2; D ambiguous. The CDR3 runs to 12 residues. The germline V gene has CDR1 MNHEY and CDR2 SVGEGT. Trimming shortened V by 5 bases and J by 8 bases, and 9 bases separated the two germline ends. The chain's CDR3 is CASSRHSGELFF. The CDR3 DNA sequence: TGTGCCAGCAGTCGACATAGTGGGGAGCTGTTTTTT.

The chain joins TRBV3-1 to TRBJ2-3; unclear D gene. The CDR3 is made up of 17 amino acids. Per the germline V gene, CDR1 is LGHDT and CDR2 is YNNKEL (reference sequence). Trimming left V 7 bases short and J 6 bases short, with 26 bases between. In nucleotides, the CDR3 is TGTGCCAGCATCCCCATTTGGATTCTCGGATCTTCGGATACGCAGTATTTT. This encodes CASIPIWILGSSDTQYF.

This clonotype came up many times. CDR3 in DNA: TGCGCCAGCAGGATAGGCGGCTTCCCTAGCACAGATACGCAGTATTTT. Protein product: CASRIGGFPSTDTQYF. V usage is TRBV4-1 and J usage is TRBJ2-3; no definite D call. Germline values: CDR1 MGHRA, CDR2 YSYEKL. V lost 6 bases, J lost 0 bases, and 16 bases lay in between. CDR3 length equals 16 residues.